The 12 T cell receptor beta chains given below trace back to one sample, sequenced in a study of tumor-infiltrating lymphocytes in localized non-small cell lung cancer. The table came from immunoSEQ multiplex PCR; TCRdb's copy has only in-frame clones and leaves some out. This table has some 13,000 clones, about 70% appearing once. Specimen: uninvolved lung tissue not adjacent to the tumor. Receptors were obtained from a human donor with non-small cell lung cancer.

The chain combines TRBV30 with TRBJ2-1; D is uncertain. Trimming removed 2 bases from V and 1 base from J, with 15 bases in between. This CDR3 is 16 amino acids long. Germline V lookup: CDR1 GTSNPN, CDR2 SVGIG (reference sequence). CDR3 bases: TGTGCCTGGAGTCCGGGTCGGGTTCGATCCTACAATGAGCAGTTCTTC. Amino acids: CAWSPGRVRSYNEQFF.

The chain combines TRBV11-3 with TRBJ1-2; the D is unclear. V lost 5 bases, J lost 4 bases, and 14 bases lay in between. CDR1 SGHNT and CDR2 YENEEA come from the germline V gene. The CDR3 has 14 residues. The CDR3 DNA reads as TGTGCCAGCAGCCCATTAAAGCTCTTCTATGGCTACACCTTC. Its translation: CASSPLKLFYGYTF.

This clone was counted a single time. This rearrangement joins TRBV7-9 to TRBJ2-3, with D unresolved. CDR1 SEHNR and CDR2 FQNEAQ come from the germline V gene (reference sequence). The length of the CDR3 is 13 residues. V lost 6 bases to trimming and J lost 4 bases, with 11 bases between them. This CDR3 reads CASSSGHADTQYF. The CDR3 DNA follows: TGTGCCAGCAGTTCGGGCCACGCAGATACGCAGTATTTT.

V gene TRBV7-9 combines with J gene TRBJ1-3; tentative D call: TRBD1 (5 bases). The CDR3 loop spans 15 amino acids. CDR1 is SEHNR and CDR2 is FQNEAQ in the germline V gene (reference sequence). V dropped 5 bases and J dropped 0 bases, with 11 bases sitting between them. The CDR3 sequence: CASSGDGSSGNTIYF. The CDR3 DNA reads as TGTGCCAGCAGCGGGGACGGGAGCTCTGGAAACACCATATATTTT.

This clone was seen a handful of times. The chain links TRBV6-5 to TRBJ2-1, with TRBD2 matching 10 bases. Germline loops: CDR1 MNHEY, CDR2 SVGAGI. Losses at the gene ends were 5 bases for V and 7 bases for J; bases not matched to a gene: 5. The CDR3 consists of 14 residues. CDR3 amino acids: CASSLAGVRNEQFF. In nucleotides, the CDR3 is TGTGCCAGCAGTCTAGCGGGAGTGAGGAATGAGCAGTTCTTC.

In this sample, this clone turned up a few times. The rearrangement joins TRBV7-9 to TRBJ2-1; D may be TRBD2 (5 bases). CDR1 and CDR2 (germline): SEHNR, FQNEAQ (reference sequence). This CDR3 has 15 residues. V lost 5 bases, J lost 0 bases, and 11 bases lay in between. The CDR3 spells CASSRPGSSYNEQFF. CDR3 in DNA: TGTGCCAGCAGCCGCCCGGGGAGCTCCTACAATGAGCAGTTCTTC.

This clone was recorded once. V and J are TRBV15 and TRBJ1-1; D is ambiguous. With 1 base removed from V and 0 bases from J, the gap between germline ends came to 12 bases. This CDR3 has 16 residues. Germline CDR1 reads LNHNV; CDR2 reads YYDKDF (reference sequence). The CDR3 spells CATSRGTYALNTEAFF. CDR3 DNA: TGTGCCACCAGCAGAGGGACTTACGCCTTGAACACTGAAGCTTTCTTT.

V and J are TRBV4-1 and TRBJ2-7, with 10 bases that match TRBD1. V trimming: 4 bases; J trimming: 1 base; junction bases outside the gene matches: 4. From germline, CDR1 is MGHRA and CDR2 YSYEKL. This CDR3 is built from 15 residues. Here the CDR3 DNA reads TGCGCCAGCAGCCCCTGGGACAGGGGATCCTACGAGCAGTACTTC. This encodes CASSPWDRGSYEQYF.

CDR3 loop: CASSFSWEDEQYF. The CDR3 DNA sequence: TGTGCCAGCAGTTTCTCTTGGGAAGACGAGCAGTACTTC. The chain employs TRBV27 and TRBJ2-7; D gene ambiguous. Trimming removed 3 bases from V and 5 bases from J, with 11 bases in between. Germline-derived CDR1 and CDR2 are MNHEY and SMNVEV (reference sequence). The CDR3 runs to 13 residues.

The V and J genes are TRBV5-4 and TRBJ2-1; possible D gene TRBD2, 7 bases. Looked up from germline, CDR1 is SGHNT and CDR2 is YYREEE (reference sequence). Deletions cut 4 bases from V and 9 bases from J, with 14 bases between. CDR3 length: 13 residues. In DNA form, the CDR3 reads TGTGCCAGCAGCATAGGGGGGGGGATTGAGCAGTTCTTC. It encodes CASSIGGGIEQFF.

V gene TRBV6-6 combines with J gene TRBJ1-5; 10 bases align to TRBD1. J was trimmed by 5 bases and V by 0 bases; bases with no gene match: 4. Germline lookup yields CDR1 MNHNY and CDR2 SVGAGI (reference sequence). This CDR3 contains 16 residues. CDR3 in DNA: TGTGCCAGCAGTTACTCGGACAGGGGGTTCGATCAGCCCCAGCATTTT. This codes for CASSYSDRGFDQPQHF.

This clone came up once. The chain combines TRBV6-6 with TRBJ2-1; TRBD1 is a possible D gene (5 bases). Trimming took off 2 bases at V and 4 bases at J, with 9 bases between the two ends. This CDR3 is built from 14 residues. Germline V gives CDR1 MNHNY, CDR2 SVGAGI (reference sequence). The CDR3 nucleotides read TGTGCCAGCAGTTACGGGGCACCTTACAATGAGCAGTTCTTC. Translation: CASSYGAPYNEQFF.